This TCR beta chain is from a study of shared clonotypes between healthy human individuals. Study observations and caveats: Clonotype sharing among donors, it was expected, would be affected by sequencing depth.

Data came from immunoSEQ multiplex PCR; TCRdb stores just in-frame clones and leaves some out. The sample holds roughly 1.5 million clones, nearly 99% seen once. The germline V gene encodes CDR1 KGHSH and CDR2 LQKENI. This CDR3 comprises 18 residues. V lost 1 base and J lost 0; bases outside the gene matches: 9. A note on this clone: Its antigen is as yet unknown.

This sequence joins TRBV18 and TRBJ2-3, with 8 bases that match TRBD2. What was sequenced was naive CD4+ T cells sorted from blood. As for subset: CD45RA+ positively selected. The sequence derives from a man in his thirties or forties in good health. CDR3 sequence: CASSPLPSGGASTDTQYF. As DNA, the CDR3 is TGTGCCAGCTCACCACTCCCTTCGGGAGGGGCTAGCACAGATACGCAGTATTTT.